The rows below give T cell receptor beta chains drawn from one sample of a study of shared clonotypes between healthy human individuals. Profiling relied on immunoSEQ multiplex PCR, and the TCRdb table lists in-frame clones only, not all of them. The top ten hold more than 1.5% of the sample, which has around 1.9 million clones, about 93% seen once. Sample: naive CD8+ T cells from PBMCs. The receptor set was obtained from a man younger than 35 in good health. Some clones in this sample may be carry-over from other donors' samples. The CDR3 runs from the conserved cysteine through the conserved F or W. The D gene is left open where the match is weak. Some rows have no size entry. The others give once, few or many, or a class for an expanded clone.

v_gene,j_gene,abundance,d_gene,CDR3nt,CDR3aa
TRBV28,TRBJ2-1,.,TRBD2,TGTGCCAGCAGTAAGCCGGTCCTAGCGGGAGGGCCCCAGTTCTTC,CASSKPVLAGGPQFF
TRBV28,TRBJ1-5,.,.,TGTGCCAGCGGTTACCCCCTCCTTGAAGAACAGCCCCAGCATTTT,CASGYPLLEEQPQHF
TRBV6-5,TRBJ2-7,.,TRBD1,TGTGCCAGCAGTTGGGGACAGGGGGCTCACGAGCAGTACTTC,CASSWGQGAHEQYF
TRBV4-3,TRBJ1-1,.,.,TGCGCCAGCAGCCAAGGCCTTCTGGGAACTGAAGCTTTCTTT,CASSQGLLGTEAFF
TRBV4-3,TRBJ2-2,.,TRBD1,TGCGCCAGCAGAGACAGGGATCCCGACACCGGGGAGCTGTTTTTT,CASRDRDPDTGELFF
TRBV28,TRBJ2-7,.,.,TGTGCCACCCTCCCGGGACCGCGGTCCTACGAGCAGTACTTC,CATLPGPRSYEQYF
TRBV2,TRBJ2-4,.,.,TGTGCCAGCAGTGAGTCCGGGAGACTAGCCAAAAACATTCAGTACTTC,CASSESGRLAKNIQYF
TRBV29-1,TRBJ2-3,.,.,TGCAGCGTTGAAGTTGTAAGCACAGATACGCAGTATTTT,CSVEVVSTDTQYF
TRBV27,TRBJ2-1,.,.,TGTGCCAGCAGTCTTCAGCTTGGCGATGAGCAGTTCTTC,CASSLQLGDEQFF
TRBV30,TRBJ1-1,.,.,TGTGCCTGGGGGGTGAACACTGAAGCTTTCTTT,CAWGVNTEAFF
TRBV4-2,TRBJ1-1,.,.,TGTGCCAGCAGCCCAAGAGAACTTTTGAACACTGAAGCTTTCTTT,CASSPRELLNTEAFF
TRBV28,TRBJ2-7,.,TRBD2,TGTGCCAGCAGTTCCATTAGCGGGAGGGACTCCTACGAGCAGTACTTC,CASSSISGRDSYEQYF
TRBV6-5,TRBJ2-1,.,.,TGTGCCAGCAGTTACGGCAGGGGCATCTACAATGAGCAGTTCTTC,CASSYGRGIYNEQFF
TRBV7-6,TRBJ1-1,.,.,TGTGCCAGCAGCTTAGCGCTCGGGGTCGGGCCGAACACTGAAGCTTTCTTT,CASSLALGVGPNTEAFF
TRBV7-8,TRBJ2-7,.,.,TGTGCCAGCAGCCACGGACTTGCCTACGAGCAGTACTTC,CASSHGLAYEQYF
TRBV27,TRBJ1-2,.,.,TGTGCCAGCAGCCCACAGGGAAACTATGGCTACACCTTC,CASSPQGNYGYTF
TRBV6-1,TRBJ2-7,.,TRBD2,TGTGCCAGCAGTGACCGGCCTGGACTAGCGGGTTCCGAGCAGTACTTC,CASSDRPGLAGSEQYF
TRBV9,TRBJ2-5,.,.,TGTGCCAGCAGCGAGGGACAATTGGTGACAGAGACCCAGTACTTC,CASSEGQLVTETQYF
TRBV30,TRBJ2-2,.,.,TGTGCCTGGAGGCCGGGACTTTTCCCTTTGAGGATCGGGGAGCTGTTTTTT,CAWRPGLFPLRIGELFF
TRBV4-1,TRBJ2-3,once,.,TGCGCCAGCAGCCAAGTTATTAGCACAGATACGCAGTATTTT,CASSQVISTDTQYF
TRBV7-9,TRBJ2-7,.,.,TGTGCCAGCAGCTTTCAGGGGGGATCCCACGAGCAGTACTTC,CASSFQGGSHEQYF
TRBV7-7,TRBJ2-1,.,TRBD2,TGTGCCAGCAGCGGGACTAGCGGGGCCTACAATGAGCAGTTCTTC,CASSGTSGAYNEQFF
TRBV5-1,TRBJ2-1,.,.,TGCGCCAGCAGCTCATTCCCGGAGCTCAATGAGCAGTTCTTC,CASSSFPELNEQFF
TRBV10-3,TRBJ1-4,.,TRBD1,TGTGCCATCAGGGGACAGGGGTCTACTAATGAAAAACTGTTTTTT,CAIRGQGSTNEKLFF
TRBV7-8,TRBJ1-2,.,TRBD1,TGTGCCAGCAGCTTGGGCACAGGGGGACATGGCTACACCTTC,CASSLGTGGHGYTF
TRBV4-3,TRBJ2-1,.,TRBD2,TGCGCCAGCAGCTACGTGGTCGCTCGCGGGAGGGCCAGGGATGAGCAGTTCTTC,CASSYVVARGRARDEQFF
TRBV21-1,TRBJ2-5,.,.,TGTGCCAGCAGCAAAGTGGAGACTAGCCAAGAGACCCAGTACTTC,CASSKVETSQETQYF
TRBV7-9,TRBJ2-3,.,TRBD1,TGTGCCAGCAGCACAGGGGCTGGGCGGGTACAGGTCAGAGATACGCAGTATTTT,CASSTGAGRVQVRDTQYF
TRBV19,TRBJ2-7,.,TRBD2,TGTGCCAGTAGTAATCGACTAGCGGGCTACGAGCAGTACTTC,CASSNRLAGYEQYF
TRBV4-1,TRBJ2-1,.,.,TGCGCCAGCAGCCCCCAGGGGTACAATGAGCAGTTCTTC,CASSPQGYNEQFF
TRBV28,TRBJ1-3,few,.,TGTGCCCTCACCTCCGGGAACACCATATATTTT,CALTSGNTIYF
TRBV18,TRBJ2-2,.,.,TGTGCCAGCTCACCACCGTCGGGGGGCCTAACCGGGGAGCTGTTTTTT,CASSPPSGGLTGELFF
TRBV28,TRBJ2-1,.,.,TGTGCCAGCAGTTTAAAAAAAGACCTTTACAATGAGCAGTTCTTC,CASSLKKDLYNEQFF
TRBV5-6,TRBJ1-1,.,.,TGTGCCAGCAGCATCGCAGCTAACACTGAAGCTTTCTTT,CASSIAANTEAFF
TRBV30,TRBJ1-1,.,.,TGTGCCTGGAGGGGGGACGGTGGATTTCGGGAAGCTTTCTTT,CAWRGDGGFREAFF
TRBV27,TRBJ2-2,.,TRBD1,TGTGCCAGCAGTTCCCGGACAGGCGGGGAGCTGTTTTTT,CASSSRTGGELFF
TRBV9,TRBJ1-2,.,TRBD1,TGTGCCAGCAGCGCCCCCCGGACAGGCATGCATGGCTACACCTTC,CASSAPRTGMHGYTF
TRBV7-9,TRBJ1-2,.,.,TGTGCCAGCAGCTTAGTTATGAGGGGCCACTATGGCTACACCTTC,CASSLVMRGHYGYTF
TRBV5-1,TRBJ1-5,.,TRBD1,TGCGCCAGCAGCCCCGGGACAGGGGAATGGGGTCAGCCCCAGCATTTT,CASSPGTGEWGQPQHF
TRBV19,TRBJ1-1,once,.,TGTGCCAGTAGTATAATCCCCACTGCGGCTTTCTTT,CASSIIPTAAFF
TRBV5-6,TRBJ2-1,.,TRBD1,TGTGCCAGCAGCGGCGGGACAGGGGACTACAATGAGCAGTTCTTC,CASSGGTGDYNEQFF
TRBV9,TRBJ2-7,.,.,TGTGCCAGCAGCGTAGGGGGGCTATCGGGAATATACGAGCAGTACTTC,CASSVGGLSGIYEQYF
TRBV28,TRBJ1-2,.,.,TGTGCCACCACAAAACGCCCGAGGTGGGATCATGGCTACACCTTC,CATTKRPRWDHGYTF
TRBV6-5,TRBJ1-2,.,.,TGTGCCACCAACCCCCTCCGCACGGGAAACTATGGCTACACCTTC,CATNPLRTGNYGYTF
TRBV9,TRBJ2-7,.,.,TGTGCCAGCAGCGTGAGGGGAGGCAGGGGTGCCGAGCAGTACTTC,CASSVRGGRGAEQYF